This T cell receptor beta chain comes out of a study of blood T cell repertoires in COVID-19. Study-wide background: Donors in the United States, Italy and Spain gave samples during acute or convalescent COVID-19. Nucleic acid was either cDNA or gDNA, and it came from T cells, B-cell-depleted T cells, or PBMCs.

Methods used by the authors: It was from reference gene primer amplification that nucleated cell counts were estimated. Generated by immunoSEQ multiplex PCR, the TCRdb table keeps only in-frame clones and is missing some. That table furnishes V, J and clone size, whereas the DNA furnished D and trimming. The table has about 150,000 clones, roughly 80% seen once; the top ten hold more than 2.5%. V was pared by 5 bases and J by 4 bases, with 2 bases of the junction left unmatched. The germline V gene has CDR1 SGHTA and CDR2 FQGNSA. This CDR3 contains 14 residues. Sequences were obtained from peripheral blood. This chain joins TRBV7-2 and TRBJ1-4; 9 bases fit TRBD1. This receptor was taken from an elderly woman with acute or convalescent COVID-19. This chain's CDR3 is CASSVGQGNEKLFF. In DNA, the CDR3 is TGTGCCAGCAGCGTGGGACAGGGTAATGAAAAACTGTTTTTT.